This T cell receptor (beta chain) appears in the sequencing data of a study of blood T cells in healthy people across ages. Primed by a sample-barcoded 5' primer and a J-beta primer mix, a second PCR proceeded for about 6 to 12 cycles. A tag from a template-switch adaptor with 12 random nucleotides marked each cDNA molecule. TCRdb reprocessed the 5' RACE reads with MiXCR, giving one entry per CDR3 protein. This sample has 850,000 to 1,100,000 distinct CDR3 sequences, with more than 30% found just once. The study's findings and limits: Unsorted PBMCs blocked a conclusive comparison of naive and antigen-experienced cells.

Comments on this clonotype: Antigen specificity is unknown.

The germline V and J ends were trimmed by 4 bases and 0 bases, with 10 bases remaining between them. The CDR3 sequence is 14 residues long. Sequenced: blood. The TCR comes from a man younger than 35 in good health. The chain uses TRBV12-3 or TRBV12-4 and TRBJ2-7; D may be TRBD2 (6 bases). This CDR3 is CASSSRGSSYEQYF. The CDR3 bases are TGTGCCAGCAGTTCGCGGGGAAGCTCCTACGAGCAGTACTTC.